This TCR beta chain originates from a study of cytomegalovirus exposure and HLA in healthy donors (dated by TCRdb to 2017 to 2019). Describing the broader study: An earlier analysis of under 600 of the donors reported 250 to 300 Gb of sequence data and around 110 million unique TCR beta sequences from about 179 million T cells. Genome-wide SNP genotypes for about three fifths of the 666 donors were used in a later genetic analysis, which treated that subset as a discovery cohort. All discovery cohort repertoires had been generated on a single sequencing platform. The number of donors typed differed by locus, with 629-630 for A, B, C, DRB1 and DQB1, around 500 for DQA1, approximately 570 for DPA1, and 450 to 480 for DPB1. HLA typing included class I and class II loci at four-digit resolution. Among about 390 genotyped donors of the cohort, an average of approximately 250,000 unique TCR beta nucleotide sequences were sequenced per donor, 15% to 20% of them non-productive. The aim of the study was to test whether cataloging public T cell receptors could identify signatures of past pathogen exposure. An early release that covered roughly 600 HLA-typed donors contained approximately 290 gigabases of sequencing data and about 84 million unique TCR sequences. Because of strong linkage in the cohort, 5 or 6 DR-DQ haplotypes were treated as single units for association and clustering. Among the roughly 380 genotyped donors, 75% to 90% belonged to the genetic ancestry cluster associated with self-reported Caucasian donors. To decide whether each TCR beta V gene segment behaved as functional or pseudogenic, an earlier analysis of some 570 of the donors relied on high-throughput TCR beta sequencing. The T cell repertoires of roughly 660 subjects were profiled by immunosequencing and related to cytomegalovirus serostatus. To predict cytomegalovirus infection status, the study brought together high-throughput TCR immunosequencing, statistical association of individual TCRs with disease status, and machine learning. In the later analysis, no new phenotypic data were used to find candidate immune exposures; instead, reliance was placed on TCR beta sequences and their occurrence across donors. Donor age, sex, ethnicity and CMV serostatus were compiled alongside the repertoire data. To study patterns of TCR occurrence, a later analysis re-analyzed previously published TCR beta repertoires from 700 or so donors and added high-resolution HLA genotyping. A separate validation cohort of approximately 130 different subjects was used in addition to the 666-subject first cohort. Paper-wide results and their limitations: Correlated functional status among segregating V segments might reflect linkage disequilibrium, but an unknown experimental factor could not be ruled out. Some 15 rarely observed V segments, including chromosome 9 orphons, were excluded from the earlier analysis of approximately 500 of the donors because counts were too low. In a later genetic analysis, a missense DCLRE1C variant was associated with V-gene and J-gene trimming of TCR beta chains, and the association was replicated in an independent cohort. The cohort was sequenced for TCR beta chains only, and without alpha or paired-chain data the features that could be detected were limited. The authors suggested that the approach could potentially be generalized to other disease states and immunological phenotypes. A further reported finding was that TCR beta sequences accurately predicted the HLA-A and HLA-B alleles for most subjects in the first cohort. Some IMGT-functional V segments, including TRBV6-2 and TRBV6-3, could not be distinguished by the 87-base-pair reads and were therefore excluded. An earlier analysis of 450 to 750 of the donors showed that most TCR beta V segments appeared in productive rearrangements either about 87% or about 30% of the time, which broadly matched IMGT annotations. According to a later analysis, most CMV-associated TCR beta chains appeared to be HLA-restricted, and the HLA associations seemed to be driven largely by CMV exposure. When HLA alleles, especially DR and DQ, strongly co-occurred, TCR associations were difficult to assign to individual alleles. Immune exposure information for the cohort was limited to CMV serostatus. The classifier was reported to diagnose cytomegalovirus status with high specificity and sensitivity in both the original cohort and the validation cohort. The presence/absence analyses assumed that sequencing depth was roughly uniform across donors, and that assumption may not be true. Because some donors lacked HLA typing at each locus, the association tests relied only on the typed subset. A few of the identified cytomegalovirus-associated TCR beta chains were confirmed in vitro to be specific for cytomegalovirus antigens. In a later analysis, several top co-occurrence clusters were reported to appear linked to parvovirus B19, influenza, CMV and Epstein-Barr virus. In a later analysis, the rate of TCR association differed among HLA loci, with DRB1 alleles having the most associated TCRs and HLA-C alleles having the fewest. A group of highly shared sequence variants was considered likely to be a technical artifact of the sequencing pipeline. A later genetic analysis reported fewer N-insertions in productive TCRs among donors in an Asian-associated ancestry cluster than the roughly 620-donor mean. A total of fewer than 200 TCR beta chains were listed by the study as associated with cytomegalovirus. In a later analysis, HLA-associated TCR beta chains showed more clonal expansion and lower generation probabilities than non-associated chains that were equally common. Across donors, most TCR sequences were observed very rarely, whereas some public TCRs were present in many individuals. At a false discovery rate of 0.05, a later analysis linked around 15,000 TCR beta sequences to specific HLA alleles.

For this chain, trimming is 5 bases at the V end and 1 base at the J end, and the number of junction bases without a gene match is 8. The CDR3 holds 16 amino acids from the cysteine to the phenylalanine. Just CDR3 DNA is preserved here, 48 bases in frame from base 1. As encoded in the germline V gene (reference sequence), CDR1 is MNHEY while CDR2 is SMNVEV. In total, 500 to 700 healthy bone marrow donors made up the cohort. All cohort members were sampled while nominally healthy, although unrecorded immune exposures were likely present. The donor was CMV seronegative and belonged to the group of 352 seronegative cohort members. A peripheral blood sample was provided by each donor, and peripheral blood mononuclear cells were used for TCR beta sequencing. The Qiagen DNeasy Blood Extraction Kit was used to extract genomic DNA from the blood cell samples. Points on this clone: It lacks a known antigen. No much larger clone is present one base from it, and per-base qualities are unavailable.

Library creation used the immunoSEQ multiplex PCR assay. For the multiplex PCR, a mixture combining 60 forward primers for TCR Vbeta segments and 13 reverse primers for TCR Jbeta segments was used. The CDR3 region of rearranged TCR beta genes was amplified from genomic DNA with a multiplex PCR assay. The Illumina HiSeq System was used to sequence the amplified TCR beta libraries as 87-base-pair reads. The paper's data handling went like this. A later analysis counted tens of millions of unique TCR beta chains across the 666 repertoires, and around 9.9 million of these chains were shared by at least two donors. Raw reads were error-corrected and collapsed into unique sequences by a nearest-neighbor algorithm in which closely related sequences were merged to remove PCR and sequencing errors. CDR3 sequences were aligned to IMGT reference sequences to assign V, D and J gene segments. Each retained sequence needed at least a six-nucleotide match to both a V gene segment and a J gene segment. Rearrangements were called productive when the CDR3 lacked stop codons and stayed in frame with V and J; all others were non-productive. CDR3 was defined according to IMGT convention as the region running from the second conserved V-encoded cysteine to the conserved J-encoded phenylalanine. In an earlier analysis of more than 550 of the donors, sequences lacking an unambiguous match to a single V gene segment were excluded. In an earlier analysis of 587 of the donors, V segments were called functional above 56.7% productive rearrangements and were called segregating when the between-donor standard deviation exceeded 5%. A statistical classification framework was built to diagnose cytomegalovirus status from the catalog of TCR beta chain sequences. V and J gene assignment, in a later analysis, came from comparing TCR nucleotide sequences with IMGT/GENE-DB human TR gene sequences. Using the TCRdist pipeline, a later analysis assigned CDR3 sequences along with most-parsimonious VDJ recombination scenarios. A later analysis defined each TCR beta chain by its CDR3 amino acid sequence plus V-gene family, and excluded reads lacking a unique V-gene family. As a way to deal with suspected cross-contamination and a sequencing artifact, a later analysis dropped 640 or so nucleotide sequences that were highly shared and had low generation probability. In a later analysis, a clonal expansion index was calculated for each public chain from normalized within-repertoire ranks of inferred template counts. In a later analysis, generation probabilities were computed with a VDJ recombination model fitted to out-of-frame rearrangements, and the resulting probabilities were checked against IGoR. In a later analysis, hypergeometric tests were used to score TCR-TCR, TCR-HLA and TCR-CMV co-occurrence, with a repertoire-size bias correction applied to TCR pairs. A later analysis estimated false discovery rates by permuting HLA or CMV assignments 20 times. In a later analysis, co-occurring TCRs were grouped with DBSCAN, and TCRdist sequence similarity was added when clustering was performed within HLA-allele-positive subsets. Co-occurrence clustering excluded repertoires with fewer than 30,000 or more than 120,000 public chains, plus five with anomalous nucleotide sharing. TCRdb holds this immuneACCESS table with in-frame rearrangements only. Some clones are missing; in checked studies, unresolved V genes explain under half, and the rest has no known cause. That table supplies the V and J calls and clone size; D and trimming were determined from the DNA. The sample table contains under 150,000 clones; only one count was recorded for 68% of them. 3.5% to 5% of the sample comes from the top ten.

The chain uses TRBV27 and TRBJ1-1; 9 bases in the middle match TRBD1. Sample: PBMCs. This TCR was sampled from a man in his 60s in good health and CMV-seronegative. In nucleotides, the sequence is TGTGCCAGCAGTACTACAGGGGGCGCCCCGAACACTGAAGCTTTCTTT. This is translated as CASSTTGGAPNTEAFF.